This TCR beta chain was sequenced for a study of T cell changes during pregnancy in multiple sclerosis. There are 16 residues in the CDR3. Per the germline V gene, CDR1 is SGDLS and CDR2 is YYNGEE. V lost 4 bases, J lost 4 bases, and 19 bases lay in between. Produced via immunoSEQ multiplex PCR; TCRdb's table is partial and in-frame only. The data contain about 46,000 clones, over 85% of them seen just once; the ten biggest clones take up roughly 3.8%. The TCR originated in a female donor with multiple sclerosis, enrolled in a pregnancy study. The specimen comprised CD8+ T cells from peripheral blood mononuclear cells, sampled after pregnancy. This chain links TRBV9 with TRBJ2-3; D perhaps matches TRBD2 (8 bases). The CDR3 spells CASSPSGGGQADTQYF. The CDR3 DNA is TGTGCCAGCAGCCCTTCGGGAGGGGGCCAGGCAGATACGCAGTATTTT. The complete variable domain, with remaining parts taken from reference TRBV9 and TRBJ2-3, reads DSGVTQTPKHLITATGQRVTLRCSPRSGDLSVYWYQQSLDQGLQFLIQYYNGEERAKGNILERFSAQQFPDLHSELNLSSLELGDSALYFCASSPSGGGQADTQYFGPGTRLTVL.